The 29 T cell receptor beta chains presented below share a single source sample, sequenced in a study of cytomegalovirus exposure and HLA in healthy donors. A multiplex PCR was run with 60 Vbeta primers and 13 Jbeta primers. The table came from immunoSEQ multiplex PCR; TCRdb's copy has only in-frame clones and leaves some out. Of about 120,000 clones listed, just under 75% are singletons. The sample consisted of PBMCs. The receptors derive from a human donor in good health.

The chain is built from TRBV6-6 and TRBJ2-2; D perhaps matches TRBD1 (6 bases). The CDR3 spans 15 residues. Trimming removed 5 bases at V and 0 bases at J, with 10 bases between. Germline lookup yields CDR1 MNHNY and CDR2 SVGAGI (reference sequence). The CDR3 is CASSRDTPNTGELFF. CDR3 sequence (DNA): TGTGCCAGCAGTAGGGACACCCCGAACACCGGGGAGCTGTTTTTT.

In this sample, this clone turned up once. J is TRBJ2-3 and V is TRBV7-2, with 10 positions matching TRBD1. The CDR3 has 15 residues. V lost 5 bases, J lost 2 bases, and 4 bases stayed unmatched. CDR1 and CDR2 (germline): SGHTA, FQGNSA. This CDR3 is CASSVGQGITDTQYF. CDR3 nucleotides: TGTGCCAGCAGCGTGGGACAGGGGATCACAGATACGCAGTATTTT. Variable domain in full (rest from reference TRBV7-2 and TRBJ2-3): GAGVSQSPSNKVTEKGKDVELRCDPISGHTALYWYRQSLGQGLEFLIYFQGNSAPDKSGLPSDRFSAERTGGSVSTLTIQRTQQEDSAVYLCASSVGQGITDTQYFGPGTRLTVL.

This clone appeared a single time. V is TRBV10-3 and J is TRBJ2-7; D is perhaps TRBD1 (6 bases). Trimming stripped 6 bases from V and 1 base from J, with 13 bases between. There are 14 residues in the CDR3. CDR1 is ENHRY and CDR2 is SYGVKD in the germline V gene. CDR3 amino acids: CAIRPGQWSYEQYF. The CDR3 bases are TGTGCCATCAGACCAGGACAGTGGTCCTACGAGCAGTACTTC.

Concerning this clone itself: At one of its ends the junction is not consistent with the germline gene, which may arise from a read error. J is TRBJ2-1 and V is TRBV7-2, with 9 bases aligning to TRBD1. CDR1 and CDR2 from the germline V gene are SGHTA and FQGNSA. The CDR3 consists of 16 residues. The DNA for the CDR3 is TGTGCCAGCACCTTACAGGGGGCTTCTATTTACAATGAGCAGTTCTTC. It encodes CASTLQGASIYNEQFF.

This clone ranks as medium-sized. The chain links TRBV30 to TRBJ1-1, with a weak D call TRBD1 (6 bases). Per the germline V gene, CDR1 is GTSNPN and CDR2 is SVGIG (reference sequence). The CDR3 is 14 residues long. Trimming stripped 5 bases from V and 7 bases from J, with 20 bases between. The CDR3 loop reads CAWLRGGKQGEAFF. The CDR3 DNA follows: TGTGCCTGGCTAAGGGGGGGGAAACAGGGTGAAGCTTTCTTT.

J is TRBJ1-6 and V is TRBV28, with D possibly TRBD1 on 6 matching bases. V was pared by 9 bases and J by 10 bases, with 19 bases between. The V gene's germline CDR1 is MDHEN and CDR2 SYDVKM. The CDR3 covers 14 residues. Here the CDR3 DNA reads TGTGCCAGTCTTCAACAGGGCTTTCTGTCACCCCTCCACTTT. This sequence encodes CASLQQGFLSPLHF.

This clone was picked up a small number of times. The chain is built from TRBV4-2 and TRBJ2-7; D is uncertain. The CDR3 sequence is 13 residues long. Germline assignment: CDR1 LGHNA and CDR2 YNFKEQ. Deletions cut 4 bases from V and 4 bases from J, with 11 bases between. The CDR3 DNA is TGTGCCAGCAGCCCCAGACTTATGTACGAGCAGTACTTC. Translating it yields CASSPRLMYEQYF.

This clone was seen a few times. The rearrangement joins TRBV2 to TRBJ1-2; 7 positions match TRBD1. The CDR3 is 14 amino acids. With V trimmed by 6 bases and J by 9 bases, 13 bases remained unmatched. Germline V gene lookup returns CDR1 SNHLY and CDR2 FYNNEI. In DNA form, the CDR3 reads TGTGCCAGCAGAACGAATGGACAGGCTAGGAGCTACACCTTC. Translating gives CASRTNGQARSYTF.

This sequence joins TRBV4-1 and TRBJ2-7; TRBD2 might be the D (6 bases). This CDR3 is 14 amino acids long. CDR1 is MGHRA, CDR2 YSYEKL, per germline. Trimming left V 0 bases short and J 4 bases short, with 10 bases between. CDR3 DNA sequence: TGCGCCAGCAGCCAAGAGGAGGGCCCATACGAGCAGTACTTC. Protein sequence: CASSQEEGPYEQYF.

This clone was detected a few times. The CDR3 sequence is CASSHSRSRETQYF. The DNA for the CDR3 is TGTGCCAGCTCACATAGTAGGAGCCGAGAGACCCAGTACTTC. The V and J genes are TRBV18 and TRBJ2-5; D unresolved. Germline V lookup: CDR1 KGHSH, CDR2 LQKENI. Trimming stripped 4 bases from V and 4 bases from J, with 13 bases between. The CDR3 is 14 residues long.

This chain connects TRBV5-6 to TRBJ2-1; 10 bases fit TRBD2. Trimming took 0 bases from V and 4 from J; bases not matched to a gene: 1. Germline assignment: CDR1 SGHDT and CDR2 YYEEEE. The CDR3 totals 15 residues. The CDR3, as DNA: TGTGCCAGCAGCTTGGGAGCGGGAGGGTACAATGAGCAGTTCTTC. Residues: CASSLGAGGYNEQFF. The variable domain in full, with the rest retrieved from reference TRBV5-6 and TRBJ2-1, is DAGVTQSPTHLIKTRGQQVTLRCSPKSGHDTVSWYQQALGQGPQFIFQYYEEEERQRGNFPDRFSGHQFPNYSSELNVNALLLGDSALYLCASSLGAGGYNEQFFGPGTRLTVL.

The CDR3 region is CASGLGGTSYEQYF. CDR3 DNA sequence: TGTGCCAGCGGGTTGGGGGGGACCTCCTACGAGCAGTACTTC. V usage is TRBV11-1 and J usage is TRBJ2-7; 7 bases agree with TRBD2. CDR1 and CDR2 from the germline V gene are SGHAT and FQDESV (reference sequence). Losses at the gene ends were 8 bases for V and 0 bases for J; bases not matched to a gene: 7. This CDR3 spans 14 amino acids.

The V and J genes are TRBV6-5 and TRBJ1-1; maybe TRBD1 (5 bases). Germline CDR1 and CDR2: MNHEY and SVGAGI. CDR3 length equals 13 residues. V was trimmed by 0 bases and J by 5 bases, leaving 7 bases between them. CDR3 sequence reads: CASSYSGVTEAFF. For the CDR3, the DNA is TGTGCCAGCAGTTACTCAGGGGTTACTGAAGCTTTCTTT.

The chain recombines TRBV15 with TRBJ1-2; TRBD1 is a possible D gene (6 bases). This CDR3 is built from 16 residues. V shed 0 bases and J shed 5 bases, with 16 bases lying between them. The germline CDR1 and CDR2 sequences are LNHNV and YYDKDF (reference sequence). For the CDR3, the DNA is TGTGCCACCAGCAGAGATTTTTCCAGGGGCCGGTATGGCTACACCTTC. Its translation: CATSRDFSRGRYGYTF.

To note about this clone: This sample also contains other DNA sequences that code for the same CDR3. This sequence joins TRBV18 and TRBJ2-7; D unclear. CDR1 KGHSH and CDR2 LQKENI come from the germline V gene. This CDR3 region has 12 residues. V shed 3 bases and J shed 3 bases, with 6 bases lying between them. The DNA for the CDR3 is TGTGCCAGCTCACCCACTCTCTACGAGCAGTACTTC. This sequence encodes CASSPTLYEQYF.

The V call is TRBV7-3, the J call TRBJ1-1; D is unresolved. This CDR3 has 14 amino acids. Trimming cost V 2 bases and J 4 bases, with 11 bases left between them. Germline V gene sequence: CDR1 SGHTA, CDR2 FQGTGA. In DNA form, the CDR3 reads TGTGCCAGCAGCTTAGACCCTTCGGGCACTGAAGCTTTCTTT. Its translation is CASSLDPSGTEAFF.

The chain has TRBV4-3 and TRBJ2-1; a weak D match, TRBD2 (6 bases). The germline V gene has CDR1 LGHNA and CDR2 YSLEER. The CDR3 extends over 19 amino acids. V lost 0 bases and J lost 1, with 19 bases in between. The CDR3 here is CASSQEWDSPGKSYNEQFF. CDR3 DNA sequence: TGCGCCAGCAGCCAAGAATGGGACTCTCCCGGCAAGTCCTACAATGAGCAGTTCTTC.

This chain's CDR3 is CATSRGEVAGELFF. The CDR3 coding sequence is TGTGCCACCTCCCGGGGAGAGGTTGCCGGGGAGCTGTTTTTT. The chain is built from TRBV6-4 and TRBJ2-2; TRBD2 is a possible D gene (5 bases). This CDR3 is built from 14 residues. CDR1 is MRHNA and CDR2 is SNTAGT in the germline V gene. The ends were cut back, 10 bases at V and 6 bases at J, with 18 bases in the middle.

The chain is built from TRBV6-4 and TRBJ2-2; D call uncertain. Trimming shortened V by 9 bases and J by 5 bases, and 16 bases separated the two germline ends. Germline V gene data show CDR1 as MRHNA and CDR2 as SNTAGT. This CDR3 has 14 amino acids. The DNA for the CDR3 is TGTGCCAGTCAATTGGGCCCCACGACCGGGGAGCTGTTTTTT. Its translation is CASQLGPTTGELFF.

This CDR3 reads CASTSRGAGAGLAWGYTF. CDR3 sequence (DNA): TGTGCCAGCACAAGTCGTGGGGCAGGGGCAGGTTTGGCTTGGGGCTACACCTTC. The rearrangement links TRBV28 to TRBJ1-2; D possibly corresponds to TRBD1 (6 bases). Trimming pared 7 bases from V and 8 bases from J, leaving 32 bases between. Germline V lookup: CDR1 MDHEN, CDR2 SYDVKM. This CDR3 region has 18 residues.

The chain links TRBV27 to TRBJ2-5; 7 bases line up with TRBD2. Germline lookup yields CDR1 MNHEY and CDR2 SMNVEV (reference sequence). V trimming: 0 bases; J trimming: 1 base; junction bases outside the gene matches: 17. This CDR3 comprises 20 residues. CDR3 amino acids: CASSLSAAGFRGAVQETQYF. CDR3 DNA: TGTGCCAGCAGTTTATCTGCAGCGGGGTTTAGGGGAGCGGTCCAAGAGACCCAGTACTTC.

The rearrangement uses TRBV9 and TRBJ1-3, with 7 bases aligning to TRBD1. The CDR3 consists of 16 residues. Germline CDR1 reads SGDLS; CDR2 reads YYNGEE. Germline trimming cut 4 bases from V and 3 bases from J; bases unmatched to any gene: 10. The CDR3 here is CASSSGQVLLGNTIYF. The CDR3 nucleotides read TGTGCCAGCAGCTCCGGACAGGTACTCCTTGGAAACACCATATATTTT.

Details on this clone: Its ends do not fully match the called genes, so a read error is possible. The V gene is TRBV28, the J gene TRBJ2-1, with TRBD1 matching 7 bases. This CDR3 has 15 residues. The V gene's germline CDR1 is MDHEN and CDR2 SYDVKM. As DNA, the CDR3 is TGTGCCAGCAGATTATCAGGGGGCTCCTACAATGAGCAGTTCTTC. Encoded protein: CASRLSGGSYNEQFF. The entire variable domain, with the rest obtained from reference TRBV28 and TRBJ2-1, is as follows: DVKVTQSSRYLVKRTGEKVFLECVQDMDHENMFWYRQDPGLGLRLIYFSYDVKMKEKGDIPEGYSVSREKKERFSLILESASTNQTSMYLCASRLSGGSYNEQFFGPGTRLTVL.

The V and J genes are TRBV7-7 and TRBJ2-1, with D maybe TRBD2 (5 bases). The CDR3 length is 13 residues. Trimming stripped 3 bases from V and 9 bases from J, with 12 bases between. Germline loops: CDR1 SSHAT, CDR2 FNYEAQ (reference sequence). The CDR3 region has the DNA TGTGCCAGCAGCTTTCGGGGAGAGGGTGAGCAGTTCTTC. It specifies CASSFRGEGEQFF.

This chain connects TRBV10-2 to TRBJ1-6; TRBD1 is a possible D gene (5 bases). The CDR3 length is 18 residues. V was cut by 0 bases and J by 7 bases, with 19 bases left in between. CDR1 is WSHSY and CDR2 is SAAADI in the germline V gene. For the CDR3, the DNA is TGCGCCAGCAGTGAGTCGAGGATAACCCAGGGATCCAATTCACCCCTCCACTTT. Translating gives CASSESRITQGSNSPLHF.

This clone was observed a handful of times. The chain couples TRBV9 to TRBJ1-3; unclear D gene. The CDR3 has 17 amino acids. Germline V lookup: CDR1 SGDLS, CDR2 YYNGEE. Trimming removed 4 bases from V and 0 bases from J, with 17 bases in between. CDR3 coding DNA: TGTGCCAGCAGCCCTCACCCGCCCGGGAGCTCTGGAAACACCATATATTTT. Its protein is CASSPHPPGSSGNTIYF.

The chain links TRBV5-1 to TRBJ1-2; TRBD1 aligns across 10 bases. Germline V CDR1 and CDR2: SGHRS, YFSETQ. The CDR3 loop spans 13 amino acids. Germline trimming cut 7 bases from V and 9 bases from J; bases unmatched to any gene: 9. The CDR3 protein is CASSRDRGRSYTF. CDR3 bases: TGCGCCAGCTCCCGGGACAGGGGCCGTAGCTACACCTTC.

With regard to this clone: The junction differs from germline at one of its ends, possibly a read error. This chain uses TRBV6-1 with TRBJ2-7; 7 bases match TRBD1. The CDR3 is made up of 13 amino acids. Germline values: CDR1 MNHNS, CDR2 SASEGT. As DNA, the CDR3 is TGTGCCAGCAGTGAGACAGGGCGGTACGAGCAGTGCTTC. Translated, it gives CASSETGRYEQCF.

The CDR3 bases are TGTGCCAGTAGTGTCGGACAGCTCAGAGATGAGCAGTTCTTC. It specifies CASSVGQLRDEQFF. V and J are TRBV19 and TRBJ2-1, with TRBD1 as a possible D gene (6 bases). Trimming removed 5 bases from V and 8 bases from J, with 16 bases in between. The germline V gene encodes CDR1 LNHDA and CDR2 SQIVND (reference sequence). The CDR3 is made up of 14 amino acids.